This TCR beta chain was captured in a study of chemoradiotherapy in HPV16-positive cancers. Assay: immunoSEQ multiplex PCR; the TCRdb copy retains only in-frame clones and omits some. The repertoire consists of roughly 15,000 clones, with roughly three quarters occurring once and the leading ten covering roughly 9.6%. Trimming took 5 bases from V and 4 from J; bases not matched to a gene: 9. The CDR3 length is 17 residues. Germline V gives CDR1 MDHEN, CDR2 SYDVKM. The chain combines TRBV28 with TRBJ1-5, with 12 positions matching TRBD1. The TCR was taken from a human donor with HPV-associated anogenital cancer. Specimen collection occurred from a patient who underwent chemoradiotherapy. In DNA, the CDR3 is TGTGCCAGCAGTCCGGCAGGGACAGGGGGCGGGAATCAGCCCCAGCATTTT. Protein product: CASSPAGTGGGNQPQHF.